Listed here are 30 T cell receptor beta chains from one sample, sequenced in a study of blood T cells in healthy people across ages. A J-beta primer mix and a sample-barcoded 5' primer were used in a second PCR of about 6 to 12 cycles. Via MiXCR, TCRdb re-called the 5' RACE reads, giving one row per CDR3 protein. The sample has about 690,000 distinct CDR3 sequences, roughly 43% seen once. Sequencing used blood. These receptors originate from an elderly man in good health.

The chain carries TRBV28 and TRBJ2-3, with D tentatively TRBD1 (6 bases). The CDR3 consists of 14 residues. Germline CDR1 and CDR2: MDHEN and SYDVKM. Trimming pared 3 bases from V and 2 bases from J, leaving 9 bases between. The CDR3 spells CASSFRQDTDTQYF. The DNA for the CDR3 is TGTGCCAGCAGTTTTAGACAGGACACAGATACGCAGTATTTT.

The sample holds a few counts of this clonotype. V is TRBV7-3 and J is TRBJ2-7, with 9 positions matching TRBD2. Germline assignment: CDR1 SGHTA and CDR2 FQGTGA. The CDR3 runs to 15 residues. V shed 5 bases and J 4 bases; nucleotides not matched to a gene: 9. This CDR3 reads CASSPQAGGLYEQYF. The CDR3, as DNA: TGTGCCAGCAGCCCCCAAGCGGGAGGTCTTTACGAGCAGTACTTC. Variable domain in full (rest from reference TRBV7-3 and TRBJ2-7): GAGVSQTPSNKVTEKGKYVELRCDPISGHTALYWYRQSLGQGPEFLIYFQGTGAADDSGLPNDRFFAVRPEGSVSTLKIQRTERGDSAVYLCASSPQAGGLYEQYFGPGTRLTVT.

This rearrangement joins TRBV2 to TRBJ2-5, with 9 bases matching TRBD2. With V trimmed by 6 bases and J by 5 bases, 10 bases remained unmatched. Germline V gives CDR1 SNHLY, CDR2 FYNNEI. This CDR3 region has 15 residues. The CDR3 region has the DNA TGTGCCAGCAGCTCAAACGCGGGAGGGCCGGAGACCCAGTACTTC. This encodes CASSSNAGGPETQYF.

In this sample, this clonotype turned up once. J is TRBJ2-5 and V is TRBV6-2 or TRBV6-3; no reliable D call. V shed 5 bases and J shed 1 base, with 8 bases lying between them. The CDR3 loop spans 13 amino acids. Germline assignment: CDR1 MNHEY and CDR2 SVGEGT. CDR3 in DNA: TGTGCCAGCAGTCCCAATCTCCAAGAGACCCAGTACTTC. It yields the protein CASSPNLQETQYF.

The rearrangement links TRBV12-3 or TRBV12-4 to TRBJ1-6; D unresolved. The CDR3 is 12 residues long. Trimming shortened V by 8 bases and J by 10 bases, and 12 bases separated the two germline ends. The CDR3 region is CASGRSNSPLHF. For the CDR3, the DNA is TGTGCCAGCGGCCGCTCGAACTCACCCCTCCACTTT.

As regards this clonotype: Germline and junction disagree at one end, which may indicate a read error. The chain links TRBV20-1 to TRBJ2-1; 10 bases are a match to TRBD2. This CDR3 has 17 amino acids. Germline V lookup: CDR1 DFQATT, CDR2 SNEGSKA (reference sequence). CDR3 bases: TGCAGTACTAGAGATCTTAGACTAGCGGGTTCTTATAATGAGCAGTTCTTC. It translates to CSTRDLRLAGSYNEQFF.

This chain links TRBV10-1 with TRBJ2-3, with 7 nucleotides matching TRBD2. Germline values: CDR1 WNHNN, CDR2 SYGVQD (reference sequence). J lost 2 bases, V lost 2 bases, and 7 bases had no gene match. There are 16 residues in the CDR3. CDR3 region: CASSEKWGRATDTQYF. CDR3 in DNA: TGCGCCAGCAGTGAGAAATGGGGGAGGGCCACAGATACGCAGTATTTT.

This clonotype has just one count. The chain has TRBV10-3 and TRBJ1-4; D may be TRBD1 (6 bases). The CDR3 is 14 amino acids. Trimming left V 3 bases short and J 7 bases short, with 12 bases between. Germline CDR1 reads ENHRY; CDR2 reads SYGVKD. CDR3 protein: CAISDGGLGEKLFF. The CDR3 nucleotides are TGTGCCATCAGTGACGGGGGGCTAGGTGAAAAACTGTTTTTT.

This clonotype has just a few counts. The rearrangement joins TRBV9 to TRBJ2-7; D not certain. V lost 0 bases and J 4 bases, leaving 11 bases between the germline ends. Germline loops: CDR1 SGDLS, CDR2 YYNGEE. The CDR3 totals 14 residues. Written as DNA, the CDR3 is TGTGCCAGCAGCGTAGATATAGGGTTTTACGAGCAGTACTTC. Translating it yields CASSVDIGFYEQYF. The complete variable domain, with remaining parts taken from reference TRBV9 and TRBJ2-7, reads DSGVTQTPKHLITATGQRVTLRCSPRSGDLSVYWYQQSLDQGLQFLIQYYNGEERAKGNILERFSAQQFPDLHSELNLSSLELGDSALYFCASSVDIGFYEQYFGPGTRLTVT.

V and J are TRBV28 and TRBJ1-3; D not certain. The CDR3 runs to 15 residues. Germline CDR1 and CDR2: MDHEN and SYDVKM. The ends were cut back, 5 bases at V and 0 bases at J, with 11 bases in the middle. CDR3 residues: CASSPDGLSGNTIYF. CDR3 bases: TGTGCCAGCAGTCCGGACGGCCTCTCTGGAAACACCATATATTTT.

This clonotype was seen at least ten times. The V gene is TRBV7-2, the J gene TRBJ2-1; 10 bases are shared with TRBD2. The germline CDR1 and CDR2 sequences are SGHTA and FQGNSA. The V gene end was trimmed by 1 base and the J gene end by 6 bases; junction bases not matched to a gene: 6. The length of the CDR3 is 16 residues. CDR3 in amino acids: CASSLVVTSGVNEQFF. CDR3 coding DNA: TGTGCCAGCAGCTTAGTGGTTACTAGCGGGGTCAATGAGCAGTTCTTC.

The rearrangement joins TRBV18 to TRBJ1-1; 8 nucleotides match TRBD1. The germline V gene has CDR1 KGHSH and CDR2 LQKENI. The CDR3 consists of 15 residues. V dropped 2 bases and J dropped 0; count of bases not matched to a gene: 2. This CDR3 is CASSPRTGLNTEAFF. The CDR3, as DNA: TGTGCCAGCTCACCAAGGACAGGGCTGAACACTGAAGCTTTCTTT.

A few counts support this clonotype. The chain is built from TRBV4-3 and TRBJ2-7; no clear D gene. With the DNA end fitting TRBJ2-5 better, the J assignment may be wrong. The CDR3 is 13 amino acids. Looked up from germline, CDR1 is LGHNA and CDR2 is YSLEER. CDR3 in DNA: TGCGCCAGCAGCCAAGGACTGATGGAGACCCAGTACTTC. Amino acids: CASSQGLMETQYF.

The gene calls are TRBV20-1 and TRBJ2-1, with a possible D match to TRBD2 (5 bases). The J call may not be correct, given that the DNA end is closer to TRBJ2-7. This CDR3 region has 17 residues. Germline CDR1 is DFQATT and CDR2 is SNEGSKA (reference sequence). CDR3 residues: CSARDRLARSSYNEQYF. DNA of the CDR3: TGCAGTGCTAGAGATCGTTTAGCGCGTAGCTCCTACAATGAGCAGTACTTC.

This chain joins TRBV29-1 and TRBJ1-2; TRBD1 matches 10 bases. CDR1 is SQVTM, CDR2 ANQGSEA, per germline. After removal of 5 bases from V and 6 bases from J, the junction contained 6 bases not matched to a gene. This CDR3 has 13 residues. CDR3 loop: CSVSVGQGNGYTF. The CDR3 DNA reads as TGCAGCGTTTCCGTGGGACAGGGGAATGGCTACACCTTC.

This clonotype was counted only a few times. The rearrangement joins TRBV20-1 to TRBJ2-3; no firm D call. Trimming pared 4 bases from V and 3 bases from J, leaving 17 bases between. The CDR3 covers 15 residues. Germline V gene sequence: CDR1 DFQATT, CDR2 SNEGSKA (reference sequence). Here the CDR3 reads CSATHSKLSTDTQYF. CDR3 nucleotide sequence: TGCAGTGCTACACACAGCAAACTCTCGACAGATACGCAGTATTTT.

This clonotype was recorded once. In nucleotides, the CDR3 is TGTGCCAGCAGTCACAGGAGACAGAACTATGGCTACACCTTC. It specifies CASSHRRQNYGYTF. The chain uses TRBV7-2 and TRBJ1-2, with D perhaps matching TRBD1 (5 bases). Germline V gives CDR1 SGHTA, CDR2 FQGNSA. V was trimmed by 6 bases and J by 2 bases, leaving 13 bases between them. The CDR3 extends over 14 amino acids.

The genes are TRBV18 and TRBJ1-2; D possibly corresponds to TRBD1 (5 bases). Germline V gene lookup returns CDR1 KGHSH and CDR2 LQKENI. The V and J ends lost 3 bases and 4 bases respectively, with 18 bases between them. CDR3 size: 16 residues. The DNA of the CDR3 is TGTGCCAGCTCACCCGCGGTGGCAGCTGGGGCCTATGGCTACACCTTC. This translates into CASSPAVAAGAYGYTF.

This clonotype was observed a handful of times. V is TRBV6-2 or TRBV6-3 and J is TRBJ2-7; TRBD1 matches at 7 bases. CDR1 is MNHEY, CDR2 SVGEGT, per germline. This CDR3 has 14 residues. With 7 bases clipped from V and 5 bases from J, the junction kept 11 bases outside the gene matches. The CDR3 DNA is TGTGCCAGCATCCGGGGACAGCCTAGCAACGAGCAGTACTTC. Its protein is CASIRGQPSNEQYF.

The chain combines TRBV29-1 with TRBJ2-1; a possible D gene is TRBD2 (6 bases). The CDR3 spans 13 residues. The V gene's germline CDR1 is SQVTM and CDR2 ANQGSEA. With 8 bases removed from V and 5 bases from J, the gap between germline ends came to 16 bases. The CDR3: CSTRGLRNNEQFF. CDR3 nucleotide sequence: TGCAGCACCCGAGGACTACGAAACAATGAGCAGTTCTTC.

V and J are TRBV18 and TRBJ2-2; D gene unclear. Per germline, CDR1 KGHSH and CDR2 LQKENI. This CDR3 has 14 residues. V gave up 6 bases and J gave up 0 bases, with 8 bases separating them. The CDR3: CASSGQTNTGELFF. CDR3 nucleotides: TGTGCCAGCTCGGGCCAGACGAACACCGGGGAGCTGTTTTTT.

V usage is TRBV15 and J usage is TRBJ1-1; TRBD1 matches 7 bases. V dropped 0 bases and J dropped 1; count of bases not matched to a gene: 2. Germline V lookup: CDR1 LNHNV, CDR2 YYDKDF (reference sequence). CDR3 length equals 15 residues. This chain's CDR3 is CATSRDGQENTEAFF. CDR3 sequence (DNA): TGTGCCACCAGCAGAGATGGACAGGAGAACACTGAAGCTTTCTTT. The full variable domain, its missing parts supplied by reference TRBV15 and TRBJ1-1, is DAMVIQNPRYQVTQFGKPVTLSCSQTLNHNVMYWYQQKSSQAPKLLFHYYDKDFNNEADTPDNFQSRRPNTSFCFLDIRSPGLGDTAMYLCATSRDGQENTEAFFGQGTRLTVV.

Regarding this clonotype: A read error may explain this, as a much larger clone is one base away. The CDR3 DNA sequence: TGTTCCAGCAGTTACGACGGGAATGGCTACACCTTC. Translation: CSSSYDGNGYTF. V is TRBV6-2 or TRBV6-3 and J is TRBJ1-2; D remains unclear. The V gene's germline CDR1 is MNHEY and CDR2 SVGEGT. The CDR3 sequence is 12 residues long.

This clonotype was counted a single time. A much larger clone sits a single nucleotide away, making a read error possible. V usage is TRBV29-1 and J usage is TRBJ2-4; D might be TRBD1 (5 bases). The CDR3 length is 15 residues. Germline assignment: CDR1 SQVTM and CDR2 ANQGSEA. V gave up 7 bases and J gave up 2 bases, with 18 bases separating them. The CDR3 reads CSASDSGSSKNIQYF. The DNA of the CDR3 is TGCAGCGCCTCAGACAGTGGGTCGTCCAAAAACATTCAGTACTTC.

The CDR3 DNA sequence: TGCAGTGCCACAACCGGGACTAGCGTACCAGATACGCAGTATTTT. Protein product: CSATTGTSVPDTQYF. V and J are TRBV20-1 and TRBJ2-3, with 10 bases matching TRBD2. V shed 6 bases and J 4 bases; nucleotides not matched to a gene: 10. The CDR3 has 15 residues. The germline CDR1 and CDR2 sequences are DFQATT and SNEGSKA (reference sequence).

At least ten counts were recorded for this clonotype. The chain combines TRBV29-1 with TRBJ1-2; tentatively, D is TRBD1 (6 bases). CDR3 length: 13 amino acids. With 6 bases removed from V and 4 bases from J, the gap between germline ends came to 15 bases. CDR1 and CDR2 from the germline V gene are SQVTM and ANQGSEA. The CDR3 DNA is TGCAGCGTGGACAGCAATACTCTCTATGGCTACACCTTC. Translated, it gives CSVDSNTLYGYTF.

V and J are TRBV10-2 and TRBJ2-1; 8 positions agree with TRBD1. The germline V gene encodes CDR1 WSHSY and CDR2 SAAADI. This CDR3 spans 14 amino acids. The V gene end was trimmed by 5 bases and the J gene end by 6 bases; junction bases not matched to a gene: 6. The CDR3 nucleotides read TGCGCCAGCAGTAGCCGGGACAGGATCAATGAGCAGTTCTTC. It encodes CASSSRDRINEQFF.

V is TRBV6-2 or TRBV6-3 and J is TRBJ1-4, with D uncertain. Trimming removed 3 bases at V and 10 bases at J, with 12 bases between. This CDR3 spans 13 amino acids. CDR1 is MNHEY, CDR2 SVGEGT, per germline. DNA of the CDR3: TGTGCCAGCAGTTATACGGCCCGGGGAAAACTGTTTTTT. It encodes CASSYTARGKLFF.

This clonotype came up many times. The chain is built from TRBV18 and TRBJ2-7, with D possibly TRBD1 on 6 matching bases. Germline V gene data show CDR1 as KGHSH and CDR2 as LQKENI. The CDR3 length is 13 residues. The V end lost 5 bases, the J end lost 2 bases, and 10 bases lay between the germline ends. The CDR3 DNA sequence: TGTGCCAGCTCAGTCAGGGGCCCCTACGAGCAGTACTTC. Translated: CASSVRGPYEQYF.

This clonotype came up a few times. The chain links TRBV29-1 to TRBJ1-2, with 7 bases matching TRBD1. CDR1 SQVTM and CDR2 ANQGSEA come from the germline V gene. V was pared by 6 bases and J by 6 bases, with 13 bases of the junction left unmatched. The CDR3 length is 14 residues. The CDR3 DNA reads TGCAGCGTCCGACATATAGGGGGCTCGAATGGCTACACCTTC. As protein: CSVRHIGGSNGYTF. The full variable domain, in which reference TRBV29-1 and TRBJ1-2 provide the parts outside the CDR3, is SAVISQKPSRDICQRGTSLTIQCQVDSQVTMMFWYRQQPGQSLTLIATANQGSEATYESGFVIDKFPISRPNLTFSTLTVSNMSPEDSSIYLCSVRHIGGSNGYTFGSGTRLTVV.